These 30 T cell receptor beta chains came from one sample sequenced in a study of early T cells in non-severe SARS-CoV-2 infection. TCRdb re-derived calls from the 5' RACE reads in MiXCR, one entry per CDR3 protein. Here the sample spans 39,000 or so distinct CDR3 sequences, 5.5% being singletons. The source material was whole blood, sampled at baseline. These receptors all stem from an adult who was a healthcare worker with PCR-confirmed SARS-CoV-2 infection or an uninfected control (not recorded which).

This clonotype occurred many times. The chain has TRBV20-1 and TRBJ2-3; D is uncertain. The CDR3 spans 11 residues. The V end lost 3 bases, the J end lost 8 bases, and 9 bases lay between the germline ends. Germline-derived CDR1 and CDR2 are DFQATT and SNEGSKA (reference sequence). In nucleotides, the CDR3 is TGCAGTGCTAGTGACCCACTTACGCAGTATTTT. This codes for CSASDPLTQYF.

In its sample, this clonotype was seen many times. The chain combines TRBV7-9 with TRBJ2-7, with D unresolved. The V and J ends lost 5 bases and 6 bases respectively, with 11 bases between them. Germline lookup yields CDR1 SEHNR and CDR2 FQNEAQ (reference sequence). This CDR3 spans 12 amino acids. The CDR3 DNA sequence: TGTGCCAGCAGCCCCGTTGTGGCCGAGCAGTACTTC. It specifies CASSPVVAEQYF.

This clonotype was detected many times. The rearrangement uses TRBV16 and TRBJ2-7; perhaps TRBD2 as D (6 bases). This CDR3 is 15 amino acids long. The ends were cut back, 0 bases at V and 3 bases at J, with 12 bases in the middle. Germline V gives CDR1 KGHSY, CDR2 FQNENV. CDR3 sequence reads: CASSQSGEASYEQYF. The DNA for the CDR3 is TGTGCCAGCAGCCAATCGGGGGAGGCGAGCTACGAGCAGTACTTC.

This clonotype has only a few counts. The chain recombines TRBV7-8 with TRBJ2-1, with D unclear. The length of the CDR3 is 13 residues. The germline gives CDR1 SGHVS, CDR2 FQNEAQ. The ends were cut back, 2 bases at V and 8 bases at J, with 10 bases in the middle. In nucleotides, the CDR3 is TGTGCCAGCAGCTTACCTGTAATGGATGAGCAGTTCTTC. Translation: CASSLPVMDEQFF.

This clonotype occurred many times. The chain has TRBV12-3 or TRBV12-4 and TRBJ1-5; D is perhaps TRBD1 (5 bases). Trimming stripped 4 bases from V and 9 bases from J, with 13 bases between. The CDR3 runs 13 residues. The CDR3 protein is CASSSGPDLPQHF. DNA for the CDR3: TGTGCCAGCAGTTCGGGACCCGATCTGCCCCAGCATTTT.

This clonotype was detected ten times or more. CDR3 in amino acids: CASSLQGSNQPQHF. The CDR3 bases are TGTGCCAGCAGCCTCCAAGGGAGCAATCAGCCCCAGCATTTT. The rearrangement links TRBV27 to TRBJ1-5; D gene unclear. There are 14 residues in the CDR3. Germline lookup yields CDR1 MNHEY and CDR2 SMNVEV (reference sequence). V was shortened by 6 bases and J by 1 base, with 10 bases between the two germline ends.

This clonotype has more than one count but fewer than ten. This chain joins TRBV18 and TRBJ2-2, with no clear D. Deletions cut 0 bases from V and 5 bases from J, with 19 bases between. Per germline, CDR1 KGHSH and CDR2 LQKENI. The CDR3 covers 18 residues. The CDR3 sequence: CASSPPRNHRDGTGELFF. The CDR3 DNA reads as TGTGCCAGCTCACCACCGAGGAATCATAGGGATGGGACCGGGGAGCTGTTTTTT.

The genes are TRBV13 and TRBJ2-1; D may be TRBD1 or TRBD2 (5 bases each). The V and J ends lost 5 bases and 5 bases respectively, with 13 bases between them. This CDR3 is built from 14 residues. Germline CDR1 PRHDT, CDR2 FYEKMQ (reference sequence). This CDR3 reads CASSHGTADNEQFF. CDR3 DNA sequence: TGTGCCAGCAGCCACGGGACGGCCGACAATGAGCAGTTCTTC.

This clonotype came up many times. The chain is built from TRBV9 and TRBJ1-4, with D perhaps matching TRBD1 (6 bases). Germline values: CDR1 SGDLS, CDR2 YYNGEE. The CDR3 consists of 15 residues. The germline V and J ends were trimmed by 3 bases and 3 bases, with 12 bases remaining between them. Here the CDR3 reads CASSAHRASNEKLFF. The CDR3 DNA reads TGTGCCAGCAGCGCCCACAGGGCCTCTAATGAAAAACTGTTTTTT.

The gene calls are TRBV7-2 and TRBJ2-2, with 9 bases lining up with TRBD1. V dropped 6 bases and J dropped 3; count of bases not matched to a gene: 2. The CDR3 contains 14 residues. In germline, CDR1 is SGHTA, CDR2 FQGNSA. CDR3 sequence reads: CASRTGGYTGELFF. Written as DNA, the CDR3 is TGTGCCAGCAGGACAGGGGGGTACACCGGGGAGCTGTTTTTT.

Here the CDR3 DNA reads TGTGCCAGCAGAGGACAGGGTCAAGCGGCCTACAATGAGCAGTTCTTC. Its protein is CASRGQGQAAYNEQFF. The chain carries TRBV6-2 or TRBV6-3 and TRBJ2-1, with TRBD1 identical over 8 bases. J was trimmed by 2 bases and V by 6 bases; bases with no gene match: 9. The CDR3 is made up of 16 amino acids. The germline gives CDR1 MNHEY, CDR2 SVGEGT.

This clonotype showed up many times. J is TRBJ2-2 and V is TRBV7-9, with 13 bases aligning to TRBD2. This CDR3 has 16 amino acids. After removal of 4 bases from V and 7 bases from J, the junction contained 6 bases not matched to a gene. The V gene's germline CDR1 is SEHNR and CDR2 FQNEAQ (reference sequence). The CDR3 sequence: CASSWTSGSRSGELFF. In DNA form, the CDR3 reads TGTGCCAGCAGCTGGACTAGCGGGAGTAGGAGCGGGGAGCTGTTTTTT.

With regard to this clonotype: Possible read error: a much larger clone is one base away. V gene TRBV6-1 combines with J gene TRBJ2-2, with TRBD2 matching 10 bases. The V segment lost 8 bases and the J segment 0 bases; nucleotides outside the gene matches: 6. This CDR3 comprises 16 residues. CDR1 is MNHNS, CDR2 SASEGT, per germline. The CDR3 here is CASVLAGATNTGELFF. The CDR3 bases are TGTGCCAGCGTGCTAGCGGGGGCCACGAACACCGGGGAGCTGTTTTTT.

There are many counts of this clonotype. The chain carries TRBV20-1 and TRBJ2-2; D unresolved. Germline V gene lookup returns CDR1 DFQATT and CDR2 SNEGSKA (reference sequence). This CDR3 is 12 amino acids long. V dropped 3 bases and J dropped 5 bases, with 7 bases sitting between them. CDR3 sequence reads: CSARDGTGELFF. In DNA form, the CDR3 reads TGCAGTGCTAGGGACGGTACCGGGGAGCTGTTTTTT.

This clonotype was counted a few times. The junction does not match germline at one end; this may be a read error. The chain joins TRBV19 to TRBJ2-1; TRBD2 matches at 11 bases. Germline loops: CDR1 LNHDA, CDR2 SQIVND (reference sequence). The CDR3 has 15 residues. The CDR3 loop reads CVSSAGLADHNEQFF. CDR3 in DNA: TGTGTCAGTAGCGCGGGACTAGCGGACCACAATGAGCAGTTCTTC. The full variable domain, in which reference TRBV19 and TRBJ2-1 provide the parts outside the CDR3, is DGGITQSPKYLFRKEGQNVTLSCEQNLNHDAMYWYRQDPGQGLRLIYYSQIVNDFQKGDIAEGYSVSREKKESFPLTVTSAQKNPTAFYLCVSSAGLADHNEQFFGPGTRLTVL.

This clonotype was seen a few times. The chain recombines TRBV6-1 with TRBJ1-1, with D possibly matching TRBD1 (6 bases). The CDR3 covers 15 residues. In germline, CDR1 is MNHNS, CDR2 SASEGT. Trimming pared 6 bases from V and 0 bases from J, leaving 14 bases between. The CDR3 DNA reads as TGTGCCAGCAGCGAAACAGGGAGTTTGAACACTGAAGCTTTCTTT. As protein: CASSETGSLNTEAFF.

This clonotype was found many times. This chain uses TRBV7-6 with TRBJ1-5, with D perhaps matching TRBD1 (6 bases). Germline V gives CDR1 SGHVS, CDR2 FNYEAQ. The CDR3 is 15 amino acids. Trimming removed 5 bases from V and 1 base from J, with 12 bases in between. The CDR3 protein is CASSIGTNSNQPQHF. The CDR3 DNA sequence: TGTGCCAGCAGCATCGGGACAAACAGCAATCAGCCCCAGCATTTT.

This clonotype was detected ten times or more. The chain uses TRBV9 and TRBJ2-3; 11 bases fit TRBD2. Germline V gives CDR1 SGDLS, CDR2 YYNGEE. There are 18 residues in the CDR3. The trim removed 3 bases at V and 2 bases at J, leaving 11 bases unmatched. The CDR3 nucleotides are TGTGCCAGCAGCGAGGGGATACTAGCGGGGGCCCCCACAGATACGCAGTATTTT. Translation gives CASSEGILAGAPTDTQYF.

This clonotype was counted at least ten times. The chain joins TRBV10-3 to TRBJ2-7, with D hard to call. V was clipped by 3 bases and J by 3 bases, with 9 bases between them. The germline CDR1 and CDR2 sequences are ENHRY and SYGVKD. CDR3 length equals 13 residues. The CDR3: CAISDRLDYEQYF. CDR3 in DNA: TGTGCCATCAGTGACCGCTTGGACTACGAGCAGTACTTC.

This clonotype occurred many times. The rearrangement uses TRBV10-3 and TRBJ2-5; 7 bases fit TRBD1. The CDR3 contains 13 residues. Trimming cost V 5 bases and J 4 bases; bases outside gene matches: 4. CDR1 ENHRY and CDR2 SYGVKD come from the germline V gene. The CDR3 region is CAISRDRAETQYF. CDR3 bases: TGTGCCATCAGTCGCGACAGGGCAGAGACCCAGTACTTC.

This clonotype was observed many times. For the CDR3, the DNA is TGTGCCAGCAGTAGGCGGGTGGGAGTTCGGTTCTTC. It codes for CASSRRVGVRFF. The rearrangement joins TRBV2 to TRBJ2-1, with D possibly matching TRBD2 (5 bases). V lost 5 bases and J lost 15, with 17 bases in between. Per germline, CDR1 SNHLY and CDR2 FYNNEI. The CDR3 length is 12 residues.

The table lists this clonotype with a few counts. CDR3 nucleotide sequence: TGTGCCAGCAGTGAAGAGCTTCGCGGGGGCTACACCTTC. Amino acid sequence: CASSEELRGGYTF. The chain combines TRBV2 with TRBJ1-2; D unclear. The CDR3 is made up of 13 amino acids. CDR1 SNHLY and CDR2 FYNNEI come from the germline V gene. V dropped 1 base and J dropped 8 bases, with 11 bases sitting between them.

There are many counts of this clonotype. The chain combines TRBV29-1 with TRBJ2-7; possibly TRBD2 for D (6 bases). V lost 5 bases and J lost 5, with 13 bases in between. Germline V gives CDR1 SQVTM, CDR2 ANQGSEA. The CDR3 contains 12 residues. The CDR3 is CSVQEGSHEQYF. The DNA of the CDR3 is TGCAGCGTTCAGGAGGGATCCCACGAGCAGTACTTC.

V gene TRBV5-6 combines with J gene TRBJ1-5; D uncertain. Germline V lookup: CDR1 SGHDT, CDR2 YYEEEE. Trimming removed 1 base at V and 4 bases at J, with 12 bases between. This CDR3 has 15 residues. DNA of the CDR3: TGTGCCAGCAGCTTGTGGGGAGGAGGTAATCAGCCCCAGCATTTT. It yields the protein CASSLWGGGNQPQHF. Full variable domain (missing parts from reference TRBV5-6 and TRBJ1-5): DAGVTQSPTHLIKTRGQQVTLRCSPKSGHDTVSWYQQALGQGPQFIFQYYEEEERQRGNFPDRFSGHQFPNYSSELNVNALLLGDSALYLCASSLWGGGNQPQHFGDGTRLSIL.

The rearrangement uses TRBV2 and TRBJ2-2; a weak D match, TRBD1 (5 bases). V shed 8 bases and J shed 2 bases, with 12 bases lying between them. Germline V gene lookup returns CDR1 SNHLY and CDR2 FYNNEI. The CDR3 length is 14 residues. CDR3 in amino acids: CASRTGSNTGELFF. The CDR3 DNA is TGTGCCAGCCGAACAGGTTCAAACACCGGGGAGCTGTTTTTT.

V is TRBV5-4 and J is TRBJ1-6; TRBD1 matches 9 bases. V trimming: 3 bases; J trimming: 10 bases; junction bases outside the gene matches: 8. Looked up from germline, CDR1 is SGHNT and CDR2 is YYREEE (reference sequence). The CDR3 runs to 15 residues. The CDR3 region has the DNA TGTGCCAGCAGCTATCGGGACAGGGCCCTATCACCCCTCCACTTT. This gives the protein CASSYRDRALSPLHF.

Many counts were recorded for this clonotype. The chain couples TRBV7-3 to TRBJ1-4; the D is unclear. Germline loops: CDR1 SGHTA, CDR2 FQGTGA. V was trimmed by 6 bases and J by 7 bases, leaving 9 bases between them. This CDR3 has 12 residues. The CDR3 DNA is TGTGCCAGCAGACTCCGGTGTGAAAAACTGTTTTTT. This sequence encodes CASRLRCEKLFF.

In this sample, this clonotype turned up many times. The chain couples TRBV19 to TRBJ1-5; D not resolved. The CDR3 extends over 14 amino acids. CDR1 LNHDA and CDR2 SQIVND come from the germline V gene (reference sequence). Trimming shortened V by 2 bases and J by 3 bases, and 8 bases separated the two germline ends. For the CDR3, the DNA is TGTGCCAGTAGTATAAGGCAGTACAATCAGCCCCAGCATTTT. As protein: CASSIRQYNQPQHF.

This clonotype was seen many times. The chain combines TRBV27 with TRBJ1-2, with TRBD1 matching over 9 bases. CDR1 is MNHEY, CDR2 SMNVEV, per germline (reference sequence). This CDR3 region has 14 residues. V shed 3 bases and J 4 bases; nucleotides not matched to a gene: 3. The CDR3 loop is CASSFGQGIYGYTF. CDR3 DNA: TGTGCCAGCAGTTTCGGACAGGGGATCTATGGCTACACCTTC.

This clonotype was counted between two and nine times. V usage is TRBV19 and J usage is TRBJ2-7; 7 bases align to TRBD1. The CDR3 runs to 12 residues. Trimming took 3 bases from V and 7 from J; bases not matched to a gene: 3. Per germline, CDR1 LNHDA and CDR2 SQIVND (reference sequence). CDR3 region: CASSIGQAEQYF. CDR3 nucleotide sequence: TGTGCCAGTAGTATCGGACAGGCAGAGCAGTACTTC.